This TCR beta chain was identified in a study of T cell responses to AZD1222 COVID-19 vaccine. Findings and limits, study-wide: Most donors were white British, females outnumbered males, and clonal diversity was possibly underestimated.

Produced via immunoSEQ multiplex PCR; TCRdb's table is partial and in-frame only. The table includes more than 95,000 clones, around 89% detected once. The V gene's germline CDR1 is SGDLS and CDR2 YYNGEE. The V and J ends lost 4 bases and 3 bases, in that order; junction bases with no gene match: 9. This CDR3 contains 16 residues. Details on this clone: The target antigen is unknown.

The sample consisted of peripheral blood, taken on day 0 of AZD1222 vaccination. The chain employs TRBV9 and TRBJ1-3, with 8 bases fitting TRBD1. This clonotype was sampled from an adult in good health. The CDR3 DNA sequence: TGTGCCAGCAGCTCCCGTACAGGGGGGAATGGAAACACCATATATTTT. Its protein is CASSSRTGGNGNTIYF. Based on the CDR3 plus reference TRBV9 and TRBJ1-3, the full variable domain is DSGVTQTPKHLITATGQRVTLRCSPRSGDLSVYWYQQSLDQGLQFLIQYYNGEERAKGNILERFSAQQFPDLHSELNLSSLELGDSALYFCASSSRTGGNGNTIYFGEGSWLTVV.